The 24 T cell receptor beta chains presented below share a single source sample, sequenced in a study of chemoradiotherapy in HPV16-positive cancers. Method: immunoSEQ multiplex PCR; TCRdb's copy keeps in-frame clones and lacks some. The table lists 11,000 or so clones, over 70% of them singletons, with 7% to 8% in the top ten. This specimen was collected from a patient who underwent chemoradiotherapy. The receptors were sampled from a human donor with HPV-associated anogenital cancer.

V usage is TRBV28 and J usage is TRBJ2-5; no reliable D call. This CDR3 has 12 amino acids. V lost 5 bases, J lost 5 bases, and 9 bases lay in between. Germline CDR1 and CDR2: MDHEN and SYDVKM. The CDR3 loop is CASSPTGETQYF. CDR3 sequence (DNA): TGTGCCAGCAGTCCCACCGGGGAGACCCAGTACTTC.

The gene calls are TRBV4-2 and TRBJ2-2; 10 bases match TRBD1. The V and J ends lost 0 bases and 0 bases, in that order; junction bases with no gene match: 13. This CDR3 is 21 amino acids long. Germline-derived CDR1 and CDR2 are LGHNA and YNFKEQ. Here the CDR3 reads CASSQEPLDRGATPNTGELFF. The CDR3 DNA sequence: TGTGCCAGCAGCCAAGAACCCCTGGACAGGGGGGCCACCCCGAACACCGGGGAGCTGTTTTTT.

The gene calls are TRBV15 and TRBJ2-3; D remains unclear. Trimming pared 0 bases from V and 6 bases from J, leaving 10 bases between. Germline V gene data show CDR1 as LNHNV and CDR2 as YYDKDF (reference sequence). The CDR3 contains 14 residues. CDR3 region: CATSRELRFDTQYF. CDR3 coding DNA: TGTGCCACCAGCAGAGAATTGAGGTTTGATACGCAGTATTTT.

This clone was detected a few times. The chain uses TRBV27 and TRBJ2-7, with TRBD2 matching 7 bases. Germline V lookup: CDR1 MNHEY, CDR2 SMNVEV (reference sequence). Unmatched junction bases numbered 5, after V lost 4 bases and J lost 2 bases. This CDR3 region has 14 residues. The CDR3 is CASSSQAGPYEQYF. The CDR3 DNA is TGTGCCAGCAGTTCCCAAGCGGGGCCCTACGAGCAGTACTTC.

This sequence joins TRBV28 and TRBJ1-5; no firm D call. The CDR3 loop spans 15 amino acids. Germline lookup yields CDR1 MDHEN and CDR2 SYDVKM. V was trimmed by 1 base and J by 3 bases, leaving 10 bases between them. Here the CDR3 reads CASSLSAGPNQPQHF. The CDR3 bases are TGTGCCAGCAGTTTATCGGCTGGCCCCAATCAGCCCCAGCATTTT.

This clone was detected only a few times. This sequence joins TRBV4-1 and TRBJ2-3; 9 bases agree with TRBD1. After removal of 4 bases from V and 6 bases from J, the junction contained 11 bases not matched to a gene. CDR3 size: 16 residues. Germline assignment: CDR1 MGHRA and CDR2 YSYEKL. The CDR3, as DNA: TGCGCCAGCAGCCGACCCCGGGACAGGGATGGTGATACGCAGTATTTT. It codes for CASSRPRDRDGDTQYF.

This clone was counted a few times. This sequence joins TRBV4-2 and TRBJ2-3; D not certain. This CDR3 is built from 17 residues. Trimming stripped 0 bases from V and 2 bases from J, with 15 bases between. Per the germline V gene, CDR1 is LGHNA and CDR2 is YNFKEQ. CDR3 loop: CASSQEGPEVATDTQYF. Written as DNA, the CDR3 is TGTGCCAGCAGCCAAGAGGGTCCCGAAGTTGCCACAGATACGCAGTATTTT.

The chain uses TRBV7-2 and TRBJ2-1, with 8 nucleotides matching TRBD2. This CDR3 has 17 residues. With 1 base clipped from V and 6 bases from J, the junction kept 11 bases outside the gene matches. The V gene's germline CDR1 is SGHTA and CDR2 FQGNSA. The CDR3 here is CASSLEGGRGLVNEQFF. CDR3 bases: TGTGCCAGCAGCTTAGAGGGCGGTAGGGGACTAGTCAATGAGCAGTTCTTC. The full variable domain, completed using reference TRBV7-2 and TRBJ2-1, is GAGVSQSPSNKVTEKGKDVELRCDPISGHTALYWYRQSLGQGLEFLIYFQGNSAPDKSGLPSDRFSAERTGGSVSTLTIQRTQQEDSAVYLCASSLEGGRGLVNEQFFGPGTRLTVL.

The gene calls are TRBV28 and TRBJ1-1; TRBD1 is a possible D gene (6 bases). The CDR3 length is 14 residues. Germline CDR1 reads MDHEN; CDR2 reads SYDVKM. The V and J ends lost 7 bases and 2 bases respectively, with 14 bases between them. CDR3 region: CASTQQGVNTEAFF. The CDR3 bases are TGTGCCAGCACCCAACAGGGTGTAAACACTGAAGCTTTCTTT. Full variable domain (rest looked up from reference TRBV28 and TRBJ1-1): DVKVTQSSRYLVKRTGEKVFLECVQDMDHENMFWYRQDPGLGLRLIYFSYDVKMKEKGDIPEGYSVSREKKERFSLILESASTNQTSMYLCASTQQGVNTEAFFGQGTRLTVV.

The genes are TRBV2 and TRBJ2-1; D is uncertain. Deletions cut 6 bases from V and 9 bases from J, with 15 bases between. The germline gives CDR1 SNHLY, CDR2 FYNNEI. This CDR3 comprises 13 residues. The CDR3 nucleotides read TGTGCCAGCAGCCCCGAGGTCTTTGGTGAGCAGTTCTTC. This gives the protein CASSPEVFGEQFF.

This rearrangement joins TRBV5-1 to TRBJ1-1; D gene ambiguous. The CDR3 extends over 11 amino acids. Germline CDR1 reads SGHRS; CDR2 reads YFSETQ. Trimming removed 0 bases from V and 11 bases from J, with 8 bases in between. CDR3 amino acids: CASSLGAGAFF. CDR3 DNA: TGCGCCAGCAGCTTGGGAGCGGGGGCTTTCTTT.

The CDR3 nucleotides are TGTGCCAGCAGCTCTAGCGGGAGAAATGACGAGCAGTACTTC. This codes for CASSSSGRNDEQYF. J is TRBJ2-7 and V is TRBV5-5, with 10 bases identical to TRBD2. This CDR3 region has 14 residues. V was pared by 3 bases and J by 5 bases, with 5 bases of the junction left unmatched. Germline values: CDR1 SGHKS, CDR2 YYEKEE (reference sequence).

This clone has just a few counts. The J gene is TRBJ2-7, the V gene TRBV5-1, with a tentative D call TRBD1 (5 bases). The ends were cut back, 5 bases at V and 6 bases at J, with 15 bases in the middle. CDR1 is SGHRS and CDR2 is YFSETQ in the germline V gene. The CDR3 covers 13 residues. The CDR3 here is CASRTGSGVEQYF. Written as DNA, the CDR3 is TGCGCCAGCAGAACAGGATCTGGAGTCGAGCAGTACTTC.

V gene TRBV15 combines with J gene TRBJ2-7; a possible D gene is TRBD1 (5 bases). The V gene's germline CDR1 is LNHNV and CDR2 YYDKDF (reference sequence). CDR3 length: 12 residues. Trimming took off 3 bases at V and 7 bases at J, with 10 bases between the two ends. CDR3 region: CATSRSGREQYF. The CDR3 DNA is TGTGCCACCAGCAGGTCAGGGCGTGAGCAGTACTTC.

This clone was seen only a few times. The chain employs TRBV2 and TRBJ1-5, with 7 bases identical to TRBD1. The CDR3 loop spans 16 amino acids. The ends lost 6 bases at V and 0 bases at J; junction bases unmatched: 8. The germline V gene encodes CDR1 SNHLY and CDR2 FYNNEI. CDR3 sequence (DNA): TGTGCCAGCAGCAACAGACAGGGAAATAGCAATCAGCCCCAGCATTTT. This codes for CASSNRQGNSNQPQHF.

The J gene is TRBJ2-6, the V gene TRBV7-2, with D unclear. Trimming shortened V by 3 bases and J by 1 base, and 10 bases separated the two germline ends. Per the germline V gene, CDR1 is SGHTA and CDR2 is FQGNSA. The CDR3 has 16 residues. Written as DNA, the CDR3 is TGTGCCAGCAGCTTCGGCCGGCGGTCTGGGGCCAACGTCCTGACTTTC. It yields the protein CASSFGRRSGANVLTF.

Written as DNA, the CDR3 is TGCGCCAGCAGCCAAGGTGCGGGTATAAACTACGAGCAGTACTTC. Translated, it gives CASSQGAGINYEQYF. The V gene is TRBV4-1, the J gene TRBJ2-7, with D tentatively TRBD2 (5 bases). This CDR3 has 15 amino acids. Germline loops: CDR1 MGHRA, CDR2 YSYEKL. Trimming shortened V by 1 base and J by 3 bases, and 13 bases separated the two germline ends.

The J gene is TRBJ2-3, the V gene TRBV4-3; 7 bases are a match to TRBD2. The V segment lost 1 base and the J segment 4 bases; nucleotides outside the gene matches: 8. The germline V gene encodes CDR1 LGHNA and CDR2 YSLEER. This CDR3 spans 16 amino acids. The DNA of the CDR3 is TGCGCCAGCAGCCAAGCTGGGGGTCTAGCGGCAGATACGCAGTATTTT. It is translated as CASSQAGGLAADTQYF.

This chain connects TRBV7-9 to TRBJ1-2; D is perhaps TRBD1 (6 bases). The CDR3 extends over 16 amino acids. With 5 bases removed from V and 7 bases from J, the gap between germline ends came to 23 bases. Germline lookup yields CDR1 SEHNR and CDR2 FQNEAQ (reference sequence). CDR3 residues: CASSQIATGSWGGYTF. The CDR3 nucleotides read TGTGCCAGCAGCCAAATTGCTACAGGGTCGTGGGGTGGCTACACCTTC.

This chain uses TRBV7-2 with TRBJ1-4, with D unresolved. From germline, CDR1 is SGHTA and CDR2 FQGNSA. The CDR3 is 15 residues long. Trimming cost V 4 bases and J 4 bases, with 13 bases left between them. In DNA, the CDR3 is TGTGCCAGCAGCTCCCGGGAGGGTATTAATGAAAAACTGTTTTTT. Protein product: CASSSREGINEKLFF.

The V gene is TRBV7-3, the J gene TRBJ2-2; a weak D match, TRBD2 (5 bases). Germline V gene data show CDR1 as SGHTA and CDR2 as FQGTGA. CDR3 length: 14 residues. V was pared by 2 bases and J by 2 bases, with 6 bases between. The CDR3 sequence: CASSLGLNTGELFF. For the CDR3, the DNA is TGTGCCAGCAGCTTAGGACTCAACACCGGGGAGCTGTTTTTT.

The chain links TRBV19 to TRBJ2-1; the match to TRBD2 covers 9 bases. Trimming cost V 5 bases and J 6 bases; bases outside gene matches: 11. Germline V lookup: CDR1 LNHDA, CDR2 SQIVND (reference sequence). This CDR3 has 16 residues. CDR3 region: CASSPPNSGGFNEQFF. CDR3 bases: TGTGCCAGTAGTCCCCCGAATAGCGGGGGATTCAATGAGCAGTTCTTC.

This CDR3 reads CASSPGRDNEQFF. The CDR3 nucleotides are TGTGCCAGCAGCCCAGGGAGGGACAATGAGCAGTTCTTC. The chain employs TRBV7-3 and TRBJ2-1; 7 nucleotides line up with TRBD2. Germline assignment: CDR1 SGHTA and CDR2 FQGTGA. The length of the CDR3 is 13 residues. V gave up 5 bases and J gave up 5 bases; unmatched junction bases: 3.

This chain links TRBV19 with TRBJ1-3; D is unclear. The CDR3 is made up of 17 amino acids. Germline-derived CDR1 and CDR2 are LNHDA and SQIVND (reference sequence). Trimming stripped 5 bases from V and 0 bases from J, with 17 bases between. CDR3 sequence: CASSYSGSPRSGNTIYF. The CDR3 region has the DNA TGTGCCAGTAGTTATTCCGGGTCCCCCCGCTCTGGAAACACCATATATTTT.